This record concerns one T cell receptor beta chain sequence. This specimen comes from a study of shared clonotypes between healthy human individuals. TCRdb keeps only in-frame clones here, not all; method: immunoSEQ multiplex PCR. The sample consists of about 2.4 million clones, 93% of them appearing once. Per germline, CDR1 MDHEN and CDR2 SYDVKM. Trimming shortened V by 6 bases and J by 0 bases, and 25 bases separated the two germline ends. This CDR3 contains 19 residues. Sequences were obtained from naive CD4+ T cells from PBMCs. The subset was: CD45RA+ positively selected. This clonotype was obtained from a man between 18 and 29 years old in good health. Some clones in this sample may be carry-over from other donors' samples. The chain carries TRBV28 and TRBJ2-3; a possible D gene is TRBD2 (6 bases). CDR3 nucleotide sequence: TGTGCCAGCAGGACCAGGTGGTCTAGCGAACGCTCTAGCACAGATACGCAGTATTTT. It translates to CASRTRWSSERSSTDTQYF.